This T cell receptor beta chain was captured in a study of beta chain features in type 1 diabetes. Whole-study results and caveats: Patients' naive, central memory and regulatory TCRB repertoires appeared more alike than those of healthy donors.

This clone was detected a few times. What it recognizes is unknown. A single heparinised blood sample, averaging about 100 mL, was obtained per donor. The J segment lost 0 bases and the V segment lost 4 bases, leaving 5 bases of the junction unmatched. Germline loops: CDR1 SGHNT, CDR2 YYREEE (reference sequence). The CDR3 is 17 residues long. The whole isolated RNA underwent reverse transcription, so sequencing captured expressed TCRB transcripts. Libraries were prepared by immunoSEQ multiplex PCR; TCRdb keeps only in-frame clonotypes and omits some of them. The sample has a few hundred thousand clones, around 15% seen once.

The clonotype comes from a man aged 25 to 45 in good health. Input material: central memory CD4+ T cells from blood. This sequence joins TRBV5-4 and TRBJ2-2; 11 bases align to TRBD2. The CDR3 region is CASSLNSGGANTGELFF. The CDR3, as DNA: TGTGCCAGCAGCCTGAATAGCGGGGGGGCGAACACCGGGGAGCTGTTTTTT.